Below are 19 T cell receptor beta chains sequenced from a single sample in a study of Ad26.COV2.S vaccination and SARS-CoV-2 variants. Generated by immunoSEQ multiplex PCR, the TCRdb table keeps only in-frame clones and is missing some. This repertoire shows some 340,000 clones, approximately 86% found once; its top ten account for 1.9%. Documented treatment: 15 to 20 received Ad26.COV2.S at low or high dose, single or two shots; 5 received placebo; per-sample allocation not given. Sampling occurred on day 63 after the first vaccine or placebo injection. The sample in question was peripheral blood, obtained in a trial of Ad26.COV2.S vaccine versus placebo. The receptors stem from a person between 18 and 60 years old who received the Ad26.COV2.S COVID-19 vaccine or a placebo.

Comments on this clone: Other DNA sequences in this specimen translate into the identical CDR3. The chain joins TRBV30 to TRBJ2-7; D is unclear. Between the trimmed V and J ends, which lost 1 base and 1 base, there was a span of 2 bases. CDR3 length: 11 amino acids. The germline V gene encodes CDR1 GTSNPN and CDR2 SVGIG (reference sequence). CDR3 residues: CAWSGSYEQYF. The CDR3 DNA follows: TGTGCCTGGAGTGGGTCCTACGAGCAGTACTTC.

The chain joins TRBV19 to TRBJ2-2, with D perhaps being TRBD1 or TRBD2 (5 bases each). The CDR3 spans 14 residues. CDR1 is LNHDA and CDR2 is SQIVND in the germline V gene (reference sequence). V gave up 2 bases and J gave up 4 bases, with 8 bases separating them. The DNA of the CDR3 is TGTGCCAGTAGTATACAGGGACCCACCGGGGAGCTGTTTTTT. Its protein product is CASSIQGPTGELFF.

The chain links TRBV7-2 to TRBJ1-2, with D perhaps TRBD1 (5 bases). This CDR3 has 17 residues. In germline, CDR1 is SGHTA, CDR2 FQGNSA. The V gene lost 3 bases and the J gene lost 3 bases, with 20 bases spanning the gap. The CDR3 sequence: CASSLTVKPTGDYGYTF. CDR3 DNA sequence: TGTGCCAGCAGCTTGACAGTAAAGCCCACAGGCGACTATGGCTACACCTTC.

The V call is TRBV14, the J call TRBJ2-3; D is uncertain. Germline V lookup: CDR1 SGHDN, CDR2 FVKESK. This CDR3 region has 12 residues. Trimming pared 3 bases from V and 4 bases from J, leaving 5 bases between. The CDR3 loop is CASSQAADTQYF. The CDR3 nucleotides read TGTGCCAGCAGCCAGGCCGCAGATACGCAGTATTTT.

A few counts support this clone. This sequence joins TRBV12-3 or TRBV12-4 and TRBJ1-2, with D perhaps matching TRBD1 (5 bases). V lost 7 bases and J lost 5, with 14 bases in between. The CDR3 has 13 amino acids. CDR3 region: CASTPWGEYGYTF. CDR3 in DNA: TGTGCCAGCACACCTTGGGGGGAATATGGCTACACCTTC.

This clone was recorded once. CDR3 sequence (DNA): TGTGCCAGCAGCTACGGAGCTAATGAAAAACTGTTTTTT. Translating gives CASSYGANEKLFF. This chain connects TRBV7-9 to TRBJ1-4; no reliable D call. Germline CDR1 and CDR2: SEHNR and FQNEAQ (reference sequence). Trimming stripped 4 bases from V and 3 bases from J, with 6 bases between. The CDR3 runs 13 residues.

This rearrangement joins TRBV5-1 to TRBJ1-4, with D possibly matching TRBD1 (6 bases). Germline V gene sequence: CDR1 SGHRS, CDR2 YFSETQ. V was trimmed by 9 bases and J by 0 bases, leaving 18 bases between them. This CDR3 is 16 amino acids long. CDR3 DNA: TGCGCCACTTCATCCGGACAGAGTGCAACTAATGAAAAACTGTTTTTT. As protein: CATSSGQSATNEKLFF.

This rearrangement joins TRBV5-6 to TRBJ2-7, with D tentatively TRBD1 (6 bases). The CDR3 loop spans 15 amino acids. Germline CDR1 is SGHDT and CDR2 is YYEEEE. The V end lost 4 bases, the J end lost 2 bases, and 16 bases lay between the germline ends. In DNA, the CDR3 is TGTGCCAGCAGCCGGGTTTGGGACAACCCCTACGAGCAGTACTTC. Protein sequence: CASSRVWDNPYEQYF.

V usage is TRBV12-3 or TRBV12-4 and J usage is TRBJ2-1, with a possible D match to TRBD1 (6 bases). This CDR3 region has 13 residues. V lost 2 bases and J lost 5, with 7 bases in between. This CDR3 is CASSLNRDNEQFF. In nucleotides, the CDR3 is TGTGCCAGCAGTTTAAACAGGGACAATGAGCAGTTCTTC.

This clone was counted between two and nine times. The gene calls are TRBV5-1 and TRBJ1-2; possible D gene TRBD1, 6 bases. Trimming left V 4 bases short and J 7 bases short, with 17 bases between. Looked up from germline, CDR1 is SGHRS and CDR2 is YFSETQ. This CDR3 is built from 14 residues. The CDR3 DNA follows: TGCGCCAGCAGCACCGAAGGGACACCTGGTGGCTACACCTTC. This gives the protein CASSTEGTPGGYTF.

The J gene is TRBJ1-2, the V gene TRBV6-5, with D perhaps TRBD1 (6 bases). The CDR3 has 16 residues. The germline V and J ends were trimmed by 0 bases and 4 bases, with 15 bases remaining between them. Germline V CDR1 and CDR2: MNHEY, SVGAGI. Here the CDR3 DNA reads TGTGCCAGCAGTTACTCGACAGGAACAATCCGCTATGGCTACACCTTC. This encodes CASSYSTGTIRYGYTF.

The chain is built from TRBV15 and TRBJ2-5; no firm D call. This CDR3 is 15 amino acids long. Per the germline V gene, CDR1 is LNHNV and CDR2 is YYDKDF (reference sequence). V was trimmed by 1 base and J by 4 bases, leaving 13 bases between them. CDR3 bases: TGTGCCACCAGCAGAGTCCCTTCAGTTTTAGAGACCCAGTACTTC. Protein product: CATSRVPSVLETQYF.

This sequence joins TRBV7-6 and TRBJ1-5, with D perhaps matching TRBD1 (5 bases). Germline-derived CDR1 and CDR2 are SGHVS and FNYEAQ. The CDR3 is 16 amino acids. V shed 4 bases and J shed 6 bases, with 19 bases lying between them. CDR3 nucleotides: TGTGCCAGCAGCTCCTCACCTGGGGGGTGGAGTCAGCCCCAGCATTTT. The encoded protein is CASSSSPGGWSQPQHF.

The chain recombines TRBV7-2 with TRBJ1-1; weak D call: TRBD1 (6 bases). Germline values: CDR1 SGHTA, CDR2 FQGNSA. Trimming removed 3 bases from V and 7 bases from J, with 18 bases in between. This CDR3 is built from 15 residues. This chain's CDR3 is CASSLGRQGRNEAFF. CDR3 coding DNA: TGTGCCAGCAGCTTGGGCAGGCAGGGGAGAAATGAAGCTTTCTTT.

The DNA for the CDR3 is TGTGCCAGCAGGGACTACAATGAGCAGTTCTTC. Amino acids: CASRDYNEQFF. This rearrangement joins TRBV6-5 to TRBJ2-1; no definite D call. Trimming took off 6 bases at V and 3 bases at J, with 3 bases between the two ends. The CDR3 runs to 11 residues. CDR1 is MNHEY, CDR2 SVGAGI, per germline.

The chain has TRBV5-1 and TRBJ2-5; the match to TRBD1 covers 7 bases. CDR1 and CDR2 from the germline V gene are SGHRS and YFSETQ. J was trimmed by 2 bases and V by 0 bases; bases with no gene match: 4. This CDR3 has 15 residues. CDR3 protein: CASSLGQGAQETQYF. CDR3 nucleotide sequence: TGCGCCAGCAGCTTGGGACAGGGAGCACAAGAGACCCAGTACTTC.

The genes are TRBV27 and TRBJ2-7, with 9 bases aligning to TRBD1. Germline loops: CDR1 MNHEY, CDR2 SMNVEV (reference sequence). The CDR3 is made up of 15 amino acids. V was pared by 8 bases and J by 2 bases, with 10 bases of the junction left unmatched. The CDR3 spells CASGHRDRATYEQYF. Written as DNA, the CDR3 is TGTGCCAGCGGGCACCGGGACAGGGCCACCTACGAGCAGTACTTC.

This chain links TRBV28 with TRBJ1-6, with 7 bases that match TRBD1. This CDR3 region has 14 residues. The ends lost 4 bases at V and 7 bases at J; junction bases unmatched: 4. Germline values: CDR1 MDHEN, CDR2 SYDVKM. CDR3 in amino acids: CASSSGQPNSPLHF. Here the CDR3 DNA reads TGTGCCAGCAGTTCGGGACAGCCAAATTCACCCCTCCACTTT. Drawing the rest from reference TRBV28 and TRBJ1-6, the complete variable domain is DVKVTQSSRYLVKRTGEKVFLECVQDMDHENMFWYRQDPGLGLRLIYFSYDVKMKEKGDIPEGYSVSREKKERFSLILESASTNQTSMYLCASSSGQPNSPLHFGNGTRLTVT.

V gene TRBV7-2 combines with J gene TRBJ2-7; D is undetermined. The CDR3 runs 13 residues. In germline, CDR1 is SGHTA, CDR2 FQGNSA. Trimming cost V 3 bases and J 7 bases, with 13 bases left between them. This CDR3 is CASSFDPVGEQYF. In nucleotides, the CDR3 is TGTGCCAGCAGCTTCGACCCCGTCGGGGAGCAGTACTTC.